These 2 T cell receptor beta chains were all obtained from the same sample, sequenced in a study of CD8 T cells in Susac syndrome. cDNA came from around 0.5 to 1 ug RNA primed by random hexamers. TCRdb re-analysed the immunoSEQ multiplex PCR reads in MiXCR, keeping a single row per CDR3 protein. Here the sample spans a few hundred thousand distinct CDR3 sequences, about 89% being singletons. Material for sequencing was CD8+ T cells from PBMCs. These TCRs come from a human donor with multiple sclerosis.

To note about this clonotype: Germline is not matched at one junction end, which may reflect a read error. DNA of the CDR3: TGTGCCAGCAGTCAAGAGACAGGGGGCATCTGGTACGAGCAGTACTTC. Protein sequence: CASSQETGGIWYEQYF. The chain combines TRBV3-1 with TRBJ2-7, with 10 bases identical to TRBD1. Germline values: CDR1 LGHDT, CDR2 YNNKEL (reference sequence). The CDR3 extends over 16 amino acids.

There are a few counts of this clonotype. The V call is TRBV7-2, the J call TRBJ2-3, with D maybe TRBD2 (7 bases). Trimming removed 0 bases from V and 5 bases from J, with 12 bases in between. The CDR3 loop spans 15 amino acids. In germline, CDR1 is SGHTA, CDR2 FQGNSA. CDR3 sequence (DNA): TGTGCCAGCAGCTTAGCGGGGGGGCCTGGAGATACGCAGTATTTT. Encoded protein: CASSLAGGPGDTQYF.